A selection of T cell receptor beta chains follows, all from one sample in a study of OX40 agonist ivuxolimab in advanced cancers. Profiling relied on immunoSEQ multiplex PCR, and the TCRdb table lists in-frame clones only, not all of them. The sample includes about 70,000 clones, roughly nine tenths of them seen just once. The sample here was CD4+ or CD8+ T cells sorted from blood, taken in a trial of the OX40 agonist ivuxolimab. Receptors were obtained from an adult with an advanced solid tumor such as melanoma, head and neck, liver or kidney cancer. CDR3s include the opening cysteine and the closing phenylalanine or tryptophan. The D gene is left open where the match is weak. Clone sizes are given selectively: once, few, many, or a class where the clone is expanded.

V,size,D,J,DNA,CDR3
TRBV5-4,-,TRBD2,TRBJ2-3,TGTGCCAGCAGCCGGGAGGTGTTCCCAGATACGCAGTATTTT,CASSREVFPDTQYF
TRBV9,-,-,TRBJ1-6,TGTGCCAGCAGCGTTTCAGGGATGTCCAATTCACCCCTCCACTTT,CASSVSGMSNSPLHF
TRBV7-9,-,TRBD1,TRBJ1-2,TGTGCCAGCAGCCCCATACCCCTCCAGGGGGAAAACTATGGCTACACCTTC,CASSPIPLQGENYGYTF
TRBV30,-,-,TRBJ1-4,TGTGCCTGGAGTCCAGCCGGTGAAAAACTGTTTTTT,CAWSPAGEKLFF
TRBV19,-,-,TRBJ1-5,TGTGCCAGTAGTATATGGTTAGGGGGTACGGGCAATCAGCCCCAGCATTTT,CASSIWLGGTGNQPQHF
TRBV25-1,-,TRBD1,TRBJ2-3,TGTGCCAGCAGTCCCCCGACAGGGGGTGTTTCTAGCACAGATACGCAGTATTTT,CASSPPTGGVSSTDTQYF
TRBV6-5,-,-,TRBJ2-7,TGTGCCAGCAGTACTAGGCGGGACACCGCAAACGAGCAGTACTTC,CASSTRRDTANEQYF
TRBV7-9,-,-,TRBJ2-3,TGTGCCAGCAGCCCGACCACAGATACGCAGTATTTT,CASSPTTDTQYF
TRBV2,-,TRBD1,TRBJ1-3,TGTGCCAGCAGGGATGGACAGGGACCCTCTGGAAACACCATATATTTT,CASRDGQGPSGNTIYF
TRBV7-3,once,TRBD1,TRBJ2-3,TGTGCCAGCAGCCCTGGCCCTGGGACAGGGGGCTTCACAGATACGCAGTATTTT,CASSPGPGTGGFTDTQYF
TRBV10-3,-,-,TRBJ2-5,TGTGCCATCAGCGAACTGGAGGGGGCGCAGTCCGAGACCCAGTACTTC,CAISELEGAQSETQYF
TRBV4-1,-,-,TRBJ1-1,TGCGCCAGCAGCCAAAGTCCGGGACGGACTATGAACACTGAAGCTTTCTTT,CASSQSPGRTMNTEAFF
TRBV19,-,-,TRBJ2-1,TGTGCCAGTAGTATTTGGATCCAGGGACGGGAAGGCGAGCAGTTCTTC,CASSIWIQGREGEQFF
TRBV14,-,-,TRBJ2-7,TGTGCCAGCAGCTCCCCTCGGACAAGGAACTCCCTCGGGTTCTACGAGCAGTACTTC,CASSSPRTRNSLGFYEQYF
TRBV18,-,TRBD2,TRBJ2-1,TGTGCCAGCTCAACGATTCAGGGTGGGCTAGCGGCCTACAATGAGCAGTTCTTC,CASSTIQGGLAAYNEQFF
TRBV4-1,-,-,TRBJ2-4,TGCGCCAGCAGCCAAGGGACAGTGGGGGACCTTGGAGCCAAAAACATTCAGTACTTC,CASSQGTVGDLGAKNIQYF
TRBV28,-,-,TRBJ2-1,TGTGCCAGCTTTCGGGACTACAATGAGCAGTTCTTC,CASFRDYNEQFF
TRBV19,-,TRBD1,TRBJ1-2,TGTGCCAGTAGTCGGACAGGGGGGGATGGCTACACCTTC,CASSRTGGDGYTF
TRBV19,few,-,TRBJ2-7,TGTGCCAGTAGTATAGCTGTCAGTTCTCTTTCCTACGAGCAGTACTTC,CASSIAVSSLSYEQYF
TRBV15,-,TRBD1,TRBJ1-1,TGTGCCACCAGCAGGGACAGGGGGCGTGAGACTGAAGCTTTCTTT,CATSRDRGRETEAFF
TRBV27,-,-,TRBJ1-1,TGTGCCAGCAGTCTAGGGTTGTACACTGAAGCTTTCTTT,CASSLGLYTEAFF
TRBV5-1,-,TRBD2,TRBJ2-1,TGCGCCAGCAGCCTTGGGACTAGCGGGAGTAGGAATGAGCAGTTCTTC,CASSLGTSGSRNEQFF
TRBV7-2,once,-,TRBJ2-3,TGTGCCAGCAGCTTAAAGACAGGCACAGATACGCAGTATTTT,CASSLKTGTDTQYF
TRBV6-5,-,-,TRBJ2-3,TGTGCCAGCAGTTACTCCGGGAGACCCAGCACAGATACGCAGTATTTT,CASSYSGRPSTDTQYF
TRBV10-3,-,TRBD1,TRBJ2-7,TGTGCCATCACAAGCCGGACAGGGGAAGTCGAGCAGTACTTC,CAITSRTGEVEQYF
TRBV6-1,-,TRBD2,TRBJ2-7,TGTGCCAGCAGTGAACTAGCGGGAGGGGGGGGCGAGCAGTACTTC,CASSELAGGGGEQYF
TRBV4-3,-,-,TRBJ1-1,TGCGCCAGCAGCCAAGGCGGAGCTGGTCGGGCTTTCTTT,CASSQGGAGRAFF
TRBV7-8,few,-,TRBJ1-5,TGTGCCAGCAGCTTAGTTCGTACACGTAGCAATCAGCCCCAGCATTTT,CASSLVRTRSNQPQHF
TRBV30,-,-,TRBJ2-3,TGTGCCTGGAGTCCTCTCACAGGAGATACGCAGTATTTT,CAWSPLTGDTQYF
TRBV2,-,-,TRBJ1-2,TGTGCCAGCAGTGAGGGGACGGGGGGCTACACCTTC,CASSEGTGGYTF
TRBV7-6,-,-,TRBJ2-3,TGTGCCAGCAGCTTAGAGGGACTTCTCACAGATACGCAGTATTTT,CASSLEGLLTDTQYF
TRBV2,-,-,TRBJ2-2,TGTGCCAGCAGGGGGACCGCCGGTGGGGAGCTGTTTTTT,CASRGTAGGELFF
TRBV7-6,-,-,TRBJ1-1,TGTGCCAGCAGCTTAACATTACTGGACACTGAAGCTTTCTTT,CASSLTLLDTEAFF
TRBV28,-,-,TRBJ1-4,TGTGCCAGCAAATCCCCTCCGGGGAACGGAAAACTGTTTTTT,CASKSPPGNGKLFF
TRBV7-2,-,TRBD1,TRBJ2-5,TGTGCCAGCAGCCCGAGGACAGGGGAAGAGACCCAGTACTTC,CASSPRTGEETQYF
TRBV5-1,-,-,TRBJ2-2,TGCGCCAGCAGCTTGATAGCAACGGGCCTCGCGAACACCGGGGAGCTGTTTTTT,CASSLIATGLANTGELFF
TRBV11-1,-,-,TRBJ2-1,TGTGCCAGCAGCTTTCGGGAGTACAATGAGCAGTTCTTC,CASSFREYNEQFF
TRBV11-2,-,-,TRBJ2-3,TGTGCCAGCAGCTTAGTGGTCAGGAAGAGCACAGATACGCAGTATTTT,CASSLVVRKSTDTQYF
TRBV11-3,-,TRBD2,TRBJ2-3,TGTGCCAGCAGCTTAGGCCCGACTAGCGGGAGCACAGATACGCAGTATTTT,CASSLGPTSGSTDTQYF
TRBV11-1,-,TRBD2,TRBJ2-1,TGTGCCAGCAGCTTCTTAGCGGGTGGGGAGCAGTTCTTC,CASSFLAGGEQFF
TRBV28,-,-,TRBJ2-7,TGTGCCAGCGTAGGGGTACCCTACGAGCAGTACTTC,CASVGVPYEQYF
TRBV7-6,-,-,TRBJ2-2,TGTGCCAGCAGCTTAGGGGCACAGGGAACCGGGGAGCTGTTTTTT,CASSLGAQGTGELFF
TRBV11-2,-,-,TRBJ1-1,TGTGCCAGCAGCCCCCAGTGGAACACTGAAGCTTTCTTT,CASSPQWNTEAFF
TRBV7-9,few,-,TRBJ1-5,TGTGCCAGCAGCTTAGCGACAGAGCCCCAGCATTTT,CASSLATEPQHF
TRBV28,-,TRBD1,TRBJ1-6,TGTGCCAGCTTAGGCAGGGGGGGCGGTTCACCCCTCCACTTT,CASLGRGGGSPLHF
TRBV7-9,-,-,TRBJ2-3,TGTGCCAGCAGCTTCGGGGCCCCTGCGACAGATACGCAGTATTTT,CASSFGAPATDTQYF
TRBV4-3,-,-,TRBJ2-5,TGCGCCAGCAGCCAAGATCTGGGGAGGGAGACCCAGTACTTC,CASSQDLGRETQYF